This T cell receptor beta chain was sequenced during a study of blood T cells in healthy people across ages. Study in general: Researchers report that template switching captured about one barcoded beta molecule per two T cells.

CDR1 is SEHNR, CDR2 FQNEAQ, per germline (reference sequence). This CDR3 is 15 amino acids long. V was clipped by 5 bases and J by 5 bases; unmatched bases: 11. Peripheral blood was drawn, about 10 milliliters per donor. For the second PCR, which ran for about 7 to 12 cycles, a sample-barcoded 5' primer and a J-beta primer mix were used. Researchers report that a template-switch adaptor with 12 random nucleotides tagged each cDNA molecule. From the 5' RACE reads, TCRdb called clonotypes with MiXCR, one entry per CDR3 protein. The sample has about 780,000 distinct CDR3 sequences, 46% seen once; the top ten hold 15% to 20%.

The rearrangement links TRBV7-9 to TRBJ2-7; 8 bases line up with TRBD1. The sequence came from a man older than 75 in good health. The sample was blood. In nucleotides, the CDR3 is TGTGCCAGCAGCCGGCGGACAGGGATATATGACGAGCAGTACTTC. Its protein product is CASSRRTGIYDEQYF. The full variable domain, completed using reference TRBV7-9 and TRBJ2-7, is DTGVSQNPRHKITKRGQNVTFRCDPISEHNRLYWYRQTLGQGPEFLTYFQNEAQLEKSRLLSDRFSAERPKGSFSTLEIQRTEQGDSAMYLCASSRRTGIYDEQYFGPGTRLTVT.